This is a list of T cell receptor beta chains from one sample in a study of T cell responses to AZD1222 COVID-19 vaccine. TCRdb's copy holds only in-frame clones and misses some; the assay was immunoSEQ multiplex PCR. The top ten hold around 7.5% of the sample, which has 64,000 or so clones, 84% seen once. The sample here was peripheral blood, taken on day 0 of AZD1222 vaccination. All receptors come from an adult in good health. CDR3s include the opening cysteine and the closing phenylalanine or tryptophan. Fields, in order: clone size, D gene, J gene, V gene, CDR3 DNA, CDR3 protein. D genes are given only for firm matches. Clone size, where shown, is once, few, many, or a class for clones that have expanded.

clone_size: -; d_call: -; j_call: TRBJ1-5; v_call: TRBV27; cdr3_nt: TGTGCCAGCAGTTCTCCCCTCAACAATCAGCCCCAGCATTTT; cdr3_aa: CASSSPLNNQPQHF
clone_size: -; d_call: TRBD1; j_call: TRBJ1-5; v_call: TRBV6-6; cdr3_nt: TGTGCCAGCAGTCAACAGGGGCAGAGTCAGCCCCAGCATTTT; cdr3_aa: CASSQQGQSQPQHF
clone_size: -; d_call: TRBD1; j_call: TRBJ2-1; v_call: TRBV4-1; cdr3_nt: TGCGCCAGCAGCCCTGGACAGGGGGCATATGAGCAGTTCTTC; cdr3_aa: CASSPGQGAYEQFF
clone_size: -; d_call: -; j_call: TRBJ2-1; v_call: TRBV13; cdr3_nt: TGTGCCAGCAGCTTAGGTCCAGGGTACAATGAGCAGTTCTTC; cdr3_aa: CASSLGPGYNEQFF
clone_size: few; d_call: -; j_call: TRBJ2-3; v_call: TRBV5-5; cdr3_nt: TGTGCCAGCAGTCCGCAGGAGGTGGAGACAGATACGCAGTATTTT; cdr3_aa: CASSPQEVETDTQYF
clone_size: -; d_call: TRBD2; j_call: TRBJ2-2; v_call: TRBV18; cdr3_nt: TGTGCCAGCTTACCGGGACTAGCGGGGAACACCGGGGAGCTGTTTTTT; cdr3_aa: CASLPGLAGNTGELFF
clone_size: few; d_call: -; j_call: TRBJ1-1; v_call: TRBV5-1; cdr3_nt: TGCGCCAGCACCGGGACGGGAGGAATCACTGAAGCTTTCTTT; cdr3_aa: CASTGTGGITEAFF
clone_size: -; d_call: -; j_call: TRBJ1-4; v_call: TRBV2; cdr3_nt: TGTGCCAGCAAAAGAGAGGGACTGCGTAATGAAAAACTGTTTTTT; cdr3_aa: CASKREGLRNEKLFF
clone_size: -; d_call: TRBD1; j_call: TRBJ2-7; v_call: TRBV6-5; cdr3_nt: TGTGCCAGCAGGGCCCCGGGACAGGGCTACGAGCAGTACTTC; cdr3_aa: CASRAPGQGYEQYF
clone_size: -; d_call: -; j_call: TRBJ1-1; v_call: TRBV18; cdr3_nt: TGTGCCAGCTCACCCCTTGGCGGCCCCATGAACACTGAAGCTTTCTTT; cdr3_aa: CASSPLGGPMNTEAFF
clone_size: -; d_call: -; j_call: TRBJ1-1; v_call: TRBV2; cdr3_nt: TGTGCCAGCAGTGAGGGTTGGGGCACTGAAGCTTTCTTT; cdr3_aa: CASSEGWGTEAFF
clone_size: -; d_call: -; j_call: TRBJ2-5; v_call: TRBV6-1; cdr3_nt: TGTGCCAGCAGTGAATCATCCGGGGGGACCCAGTACTTC; cdr3_aa: CASSESSGGTQYF
clone_size: -; d_call: -; j_call: TRBJ2-3; v_call: TRBV29-1; cdr3_nt: TGCAGCGTTGCCAGTATAAATACGCAGTATTTT; cdr3_aa: CSVASINTQYF
clone_size: -; d_call: TRBD2; j_call: TRBJ2-3; v_call: TRBV11-3; cdr3_nt: TGTGCCAGCAGCCCGGGGACTAGCGGGCGCGGCGATACGCAGTATTTT; cdr3_aa: CASSPGTSGRGDTQYF
clone_size: -; d_call: TRBD2; j_call: TRBJ2-3; v_call: TRBV7-9; cdr3_nt: TGTGCCAGCAGCTCCTTAGATCGTAGCGGGGGAGAGCAGTATTTT; cdr3_aa: CASSSLDRSGGEQYF
clone_size: -; d_call: TRBD1; j_call: TRBJ1-2; v_call: TRBV19; cdr3_nt: TGTGCCAGTAGTATAAATTCCCTAGGAGGGGGCGATGGCTACACCTTC; cdr3_aa: CASSINSLGGGDGYTF
clone_size: -; d_call: -; j_call: TRBJ1-2; v_call: TRBV5-1; cdr3_nt: TGCGCCAGCAGCCGGGAGGGGACCTCCTATGGCTACACCTTC; cdr3_aa: CASSREGTSYGYTF
clone_size: -; d_call: -; j_call: TRBJ1-5; v_call: TRBV6-2/TRBV6-3; cdr3_nt: TGTGCCAGCAGTTACCTCGGACAAAACAATCAGCCCCAGCATTTT; cdr3_aa: CASSYLGQNNQPQHF
clone_size: few; d_call: TRBD1; j_call: TRBJ1-1; v_call: TRBV28; cdr3_nt: TGTGCCAGCAGTCTCGGACAGGGGGGAACTGAAGCTTTCTTT; cdr3_aa: CASSLGQGGTEAFF
clone_size: -; d_call: -; j_call: TRBJ1-5; v_call: TRBV7-6; cdr3_nt: TGTGCCAGCAGCTTAGAGGTTGGGGGGGGCAGCAATCAGCCCCAGCATTTT; cdr3_aa: CASSLEVGGGSNQPQHF
clone_size: -; d_call: -; j_call: TRBJ2-1; v_call: TRBV5-4; cdr3_nt: TGTGCCAGCAGCTTGGATGTGGGAGGCTCCTACAATGAGCAGTTCTTC; cdr3_aa: CASSLDVGGSYNEQFF
clone_size: -; d_call: -; j_call: TRBJ1-2; v_call: TRBV6-4; cdr3_nt: TGTGCCAGCAGCCCCGGACCAAACAACTATGGCTACACCTTC; cdr3_aa: CASSPGPNNYGYTF
clone_size: -; d_call: TRBD1; j_call: TRBJ1-5; v_call: TRBV5-6; cdr3_nt: TGTGCCAGCAGCAGAGGACAGGGGGCAAGCAATCAGCCCCAGCATTTT; cdr3_aa: CASSRGQGASNQPQHF
clone_size: -; d_call: -; j_call: TRBJ1-1; v_call: TRBV5-1; cdr3_nt: TGCGCCAGCAGCTTACCGTGGGCGACAGAAGAAACGATTGAAGCTTTCTTT; cdr3_aa: CASSLPWATEETIEAFF
clone_size: few; d_call: -; j_call: TRBJ2-2; v_call: TRBV7-9; cdr3_nt: TGTGCCAGCAGCTTCCCCCACACAATACCGAACACCGGGGAGCTGTTTTTT; cdr3_aa: CASSFPHTIPNTGELFF
clone_size: -; d_call: TRBD1; j_call: TRBJ1-1; v_call: TRBV12-3/TRBV12-4; cdr3_nt: TGTGCCAGCAGTCCGACAGGGACCACTGAAGCTTTCTTT; cdr3_aa: CASSPTGTTEAFF
clone_size: -; d_call: TRBD1; j_call: TRBJ1-5; v_call: TRBV19; cdr3_nt: TGTGCCAGTAACTACAGGGGGCCCATCCCGACGCCCCAGCATTTT; cdr3_aa: CASNYRGPIPTPQHF